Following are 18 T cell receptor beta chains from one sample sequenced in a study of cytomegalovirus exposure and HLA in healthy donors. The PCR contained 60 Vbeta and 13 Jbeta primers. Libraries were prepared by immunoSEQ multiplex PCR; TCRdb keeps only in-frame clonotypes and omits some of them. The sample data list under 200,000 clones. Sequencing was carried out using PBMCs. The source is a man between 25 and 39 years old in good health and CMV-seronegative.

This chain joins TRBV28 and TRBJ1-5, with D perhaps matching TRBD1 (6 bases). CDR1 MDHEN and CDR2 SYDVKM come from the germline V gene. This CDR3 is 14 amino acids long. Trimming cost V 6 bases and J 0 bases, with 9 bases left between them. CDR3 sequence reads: CASRRQVSNQPQHF. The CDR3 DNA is TGTGCCAGCAGGAGACAGGTTAGCAATCAGCCCCAGCATTTT.

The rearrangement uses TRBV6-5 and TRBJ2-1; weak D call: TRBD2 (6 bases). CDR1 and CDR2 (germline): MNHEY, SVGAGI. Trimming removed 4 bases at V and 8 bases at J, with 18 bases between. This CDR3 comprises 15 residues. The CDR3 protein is CASSLFEARGYEQFF. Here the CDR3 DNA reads TGTGCCAGCAGTTTGTTCGAGGCCCGGGGGTATGAGCAGTTCTTC.

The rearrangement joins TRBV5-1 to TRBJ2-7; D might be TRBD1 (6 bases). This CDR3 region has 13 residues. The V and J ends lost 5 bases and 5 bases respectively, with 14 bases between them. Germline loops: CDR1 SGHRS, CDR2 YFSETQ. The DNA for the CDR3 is TGCGCCAGCAGACCCACAGGGTACCACGAGCAGTACTTC. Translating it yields CASRPTGYHEQYF. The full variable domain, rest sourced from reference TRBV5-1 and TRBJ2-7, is KAGVTQTPRYLIKTRGQQVTLSCSPISGHRSVSWYQQTPGQGLQFLFEYFSETQRNKGNFPGRFSGRQFSNSRSEMNVSTLELGDSALYLCASRPTGYHEQYFGPGTRLTVT.

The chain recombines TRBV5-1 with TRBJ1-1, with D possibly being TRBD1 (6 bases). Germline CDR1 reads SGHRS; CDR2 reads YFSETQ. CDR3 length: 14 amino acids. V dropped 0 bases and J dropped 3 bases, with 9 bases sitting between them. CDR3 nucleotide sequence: TGCGCCAGCAGCTTGGACGGGGGGCACACTGAAGCTTTCTTT. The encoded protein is CASSLDGGHTEAFF.

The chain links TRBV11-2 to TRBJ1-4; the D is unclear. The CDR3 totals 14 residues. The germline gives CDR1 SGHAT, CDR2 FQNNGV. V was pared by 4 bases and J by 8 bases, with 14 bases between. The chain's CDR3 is CASSSGPAGEKLFF. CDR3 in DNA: TGTGCCAGCAGCTCCGGACCGGCGGGCGAAAAACTGTTTTTT.

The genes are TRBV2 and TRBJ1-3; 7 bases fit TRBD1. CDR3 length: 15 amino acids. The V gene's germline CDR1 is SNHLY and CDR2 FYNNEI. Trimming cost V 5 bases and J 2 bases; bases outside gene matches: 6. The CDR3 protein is CASSLQGEAGNTIYF. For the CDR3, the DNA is TGTGCCAGCAGTTTGCAGGGGGAGGCTGGAAACACCATATATTTT. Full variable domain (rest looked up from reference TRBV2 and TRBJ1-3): EPEVTQTPSHQVTQMGQEVILRCVPISNHLYFYWYRQILGQKVEFLVSFYNNEISEKSEIFDDQFSVERPDGSNFTLKIRSTKLEDSAMYFCASSLQGEAGNTIYFGEGSWLTVV.

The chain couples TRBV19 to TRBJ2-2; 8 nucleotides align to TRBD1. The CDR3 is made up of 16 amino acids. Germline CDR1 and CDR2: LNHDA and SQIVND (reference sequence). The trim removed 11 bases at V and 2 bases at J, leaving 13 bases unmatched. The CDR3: CASRSGGSLNTGELFF. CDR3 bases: TGTGCCTCCAGATCAGGGGGCAGCCTAAACACCGGGGAGCTGTTTTTT.

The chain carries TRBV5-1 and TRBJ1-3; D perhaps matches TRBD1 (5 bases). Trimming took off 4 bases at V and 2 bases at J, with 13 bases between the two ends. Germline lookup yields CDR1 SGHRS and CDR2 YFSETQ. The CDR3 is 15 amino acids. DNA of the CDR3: TGCGCCAGCAGCCCTACAGGTACTACTGGAAACACCATATATTTT. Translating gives CASSPTGTTGNTIYF. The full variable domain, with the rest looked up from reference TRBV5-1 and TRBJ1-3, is KAGVTQTPRYLIKTRGQQVTLSCSPISGHRSVSWYQQTPGQGLQFLFEYFSETQRNKGNFPGRFSGRQFSNSRSEMNVSTLELGDSALYLCASSPTGTTGNTIYFGEGSWLTVV.

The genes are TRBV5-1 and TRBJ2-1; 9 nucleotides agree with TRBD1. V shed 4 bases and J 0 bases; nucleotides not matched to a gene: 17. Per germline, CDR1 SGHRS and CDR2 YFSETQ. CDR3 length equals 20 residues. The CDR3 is CASSQPGQGFTVSSYNEQFF. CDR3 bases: TGCGCCAGCAGCCAACCGGGACAGGGCTTCACTGTTAGCTCCTACAATGAGCAGTTCTTC.

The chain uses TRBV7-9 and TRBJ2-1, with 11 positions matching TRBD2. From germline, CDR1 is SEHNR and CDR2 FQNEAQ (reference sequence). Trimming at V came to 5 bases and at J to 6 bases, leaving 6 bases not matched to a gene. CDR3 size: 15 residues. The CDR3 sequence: CASSQTSGNLNEQFF. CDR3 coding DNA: TGTGCCAGCAGCCAGACTAGCGGGAATCTCAATGAGCAGTTCTTC.

As DNA, the CDR3 is TGTGCCAGTAGTACAAGACAGGGTAGGCCCTACGAGCAGTACTTC. Amino acids: CASSTRQGRPYEQYF. The V gene is TRBV19, the J gene TRBJ2-7, with 7 bases aligning to TRBD1. Germline CDR1 and CDR2: LNHDA and SQIVND (reference sequence). The length of the CDR3 is 15 residues. V lost 4 bases to trimming and J lost 2 bases; unmatched junction nucleotides: 8.

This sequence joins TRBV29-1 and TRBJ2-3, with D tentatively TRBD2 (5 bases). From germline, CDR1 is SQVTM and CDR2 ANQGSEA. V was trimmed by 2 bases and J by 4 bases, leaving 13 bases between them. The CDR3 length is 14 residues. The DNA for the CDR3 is TGCAGCGTTGAACGGGGAGTCTCAGCAGATACGCAGTATTTT. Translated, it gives CSVERGVSADTQYF.

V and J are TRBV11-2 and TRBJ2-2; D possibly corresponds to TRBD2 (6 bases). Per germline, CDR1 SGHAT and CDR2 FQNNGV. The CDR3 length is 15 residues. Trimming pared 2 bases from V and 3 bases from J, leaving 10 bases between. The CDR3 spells CASSLMSGDTGELFF. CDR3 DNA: TGTGCCAGCAGCTTAATGTCGGGGGACACCGGGGAGCTGTTTTTT.

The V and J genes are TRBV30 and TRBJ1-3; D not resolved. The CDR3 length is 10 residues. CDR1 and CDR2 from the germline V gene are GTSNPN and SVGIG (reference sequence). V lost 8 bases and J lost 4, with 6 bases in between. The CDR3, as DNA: TGTGCCCACGGGGGAAACACCATATATTTT. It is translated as CAHGGNTIYF. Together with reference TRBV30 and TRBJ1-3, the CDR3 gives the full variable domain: SQTIHQWPATLVQPVGSPLSLECTVEGTSNPNLYWYRQAAGRGLQLLFYSVGIGQISSEVPQNLSASRPQDRQFILSSKKLLLSDSGFYLCAHGGNTIYFGEGSWLTVV.

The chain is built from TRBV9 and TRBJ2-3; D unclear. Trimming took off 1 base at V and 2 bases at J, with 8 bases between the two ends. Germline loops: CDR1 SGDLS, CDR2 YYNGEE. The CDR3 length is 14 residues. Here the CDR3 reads CASSVSDNTDTQYF. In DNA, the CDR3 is TGTGCCAGCAGCGTATCTGACAACACAGATACGCAGTATTTT.

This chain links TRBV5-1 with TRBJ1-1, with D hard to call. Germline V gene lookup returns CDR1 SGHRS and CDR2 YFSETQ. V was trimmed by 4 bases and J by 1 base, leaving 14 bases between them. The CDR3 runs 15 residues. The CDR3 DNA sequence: TGCGCCAGCAGCCTCGATGGAGCGGGGAACACTGAAGCTTTCTTT. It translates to CASSLDGAGNTEAFF. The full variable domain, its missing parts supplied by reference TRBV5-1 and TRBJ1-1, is KAGVTQTPRYLIKTRGQQVTLSCSPISGHRSVSWYQQTPGQGLQFLFEYFSETQRNKGNFPGRFSGRQFSNSRSEMNVSTLELGDSALYLCASSLDGAGNTEAFFGQGTRLTVV.

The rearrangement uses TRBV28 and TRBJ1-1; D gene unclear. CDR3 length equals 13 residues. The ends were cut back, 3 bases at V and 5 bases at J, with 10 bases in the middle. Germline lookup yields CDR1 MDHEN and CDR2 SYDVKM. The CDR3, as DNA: TGTGCCAGCAGTTTGATTACGCGTACTGAAGCTTTCTTT. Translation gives CASSLITRTEAFF.

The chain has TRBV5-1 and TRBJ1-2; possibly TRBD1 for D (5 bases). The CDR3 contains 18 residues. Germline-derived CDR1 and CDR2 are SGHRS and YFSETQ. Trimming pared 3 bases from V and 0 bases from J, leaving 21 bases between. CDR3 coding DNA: TGCGCCAGCAGCTCTGGGGAGGGGCAGGAGCTAACTAACTATGGCTACACCTTC. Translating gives CASSSGEGQELTNYGYTF.